This T cell receptor (beta chain) was found in a study of Ad26.COV2.S vaccination and SARS-CoV-2 variants. Trimming removed 2 bases from V and 4 bases from J, with 8 bases in between. The CDR3 covers 13 residues. Germline-derived CDR1 and CDR2 are MDHEN and SYDVKM. Profiled with immunoSEQ multiplex PCR; TCRdb holds only in-frame clones, not every one. The sample shows around 94,000 clones, less than 85% of them seen only once. V gene TRBV28 combines with J gene TRBJ1-2; D remains unclear. The sample in question was peripheral blood, obtained after recovery from COVID-19. The receptor's source is a human donor who had recovered from COVID-19. The CDR3 DNA reads TGTGCCAGCAGTTTAACTCAGGCCTATGGCTACACCTTC. Amino acids: CASSLTQAYGYTF.